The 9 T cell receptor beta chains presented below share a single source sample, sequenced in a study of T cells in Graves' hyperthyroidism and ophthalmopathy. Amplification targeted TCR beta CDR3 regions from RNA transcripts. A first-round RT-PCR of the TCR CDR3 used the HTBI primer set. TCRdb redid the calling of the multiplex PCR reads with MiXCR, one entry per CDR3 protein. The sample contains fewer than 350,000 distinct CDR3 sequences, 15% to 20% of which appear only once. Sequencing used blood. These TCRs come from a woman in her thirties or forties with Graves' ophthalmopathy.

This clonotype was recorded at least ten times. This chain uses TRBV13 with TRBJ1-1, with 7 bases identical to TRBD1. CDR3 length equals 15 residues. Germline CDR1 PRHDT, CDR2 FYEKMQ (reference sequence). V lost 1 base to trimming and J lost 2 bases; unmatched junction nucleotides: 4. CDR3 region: CASSLDRGTNTEAFF. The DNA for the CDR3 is TGTGCCAGCAGCTTAGACAGGGGCACTAACACTGAAGCTTTCTTT. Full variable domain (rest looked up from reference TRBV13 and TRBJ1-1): AAGVIQSPRHLIKEKRETATLKCYPIPRHDTVYWYQQGPGQDPQFLISFYEKMQSDKGSIPDRFSAQQFSDYHSELNMSSLELGDSALYFCASSLDRGTNTEAFFGQGTRLTVV.

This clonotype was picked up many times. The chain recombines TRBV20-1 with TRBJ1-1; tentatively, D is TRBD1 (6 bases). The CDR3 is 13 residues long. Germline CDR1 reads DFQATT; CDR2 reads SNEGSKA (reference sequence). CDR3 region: CSKGGPENTEAFF. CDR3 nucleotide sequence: TGCTCTAAGGGGGGGCCCGAGAACACTGAAGCTTTCTTT.

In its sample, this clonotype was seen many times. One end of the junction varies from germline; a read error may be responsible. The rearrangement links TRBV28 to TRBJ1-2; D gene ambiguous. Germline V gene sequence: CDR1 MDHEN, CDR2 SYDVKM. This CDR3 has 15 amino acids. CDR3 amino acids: CASGLRHPIVYGYTF. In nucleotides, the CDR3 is TGTGCCAGCGGTTTACGGCATCCCATTGTCTATGGCTACACCTTC.

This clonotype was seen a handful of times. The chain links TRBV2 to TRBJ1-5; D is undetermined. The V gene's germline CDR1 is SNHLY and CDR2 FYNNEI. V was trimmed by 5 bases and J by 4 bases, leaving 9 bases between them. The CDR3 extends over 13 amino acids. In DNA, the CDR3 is TGTGCCAGCAGTAGGGCTGAAAATCAGCCCCAGCATTTT. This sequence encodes CASSRAENQPQHF. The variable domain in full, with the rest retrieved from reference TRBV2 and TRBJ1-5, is EPEVTQTPSHQVTQMGQEVILRCVPISNHLYFYWYRQILGQKVEFLVSFYNNEISEKSEIFDDQFSVERPDGSNFTLKIRSTKLEDSAMYFCASSRAENQPQHFGDGTRLSIL.

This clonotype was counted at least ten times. The CDR3 DNA follows: TGCAGTGCTACGGGGCGGGACTCCTACGAGCAGTACTTC. This encodes CSATGRDSYEQYF. V and J are TRBV20-1 and TRBJ2-7, with D possibly TRBD2 on 6 matching bases. This CDR3 region has 13 residues. Trimming removed 4 bases from V and 0 bases from J, with 10 bases in between. Germline V gene data show CDR1 as DFQATT and CDR2 as SNEGSKA (reference sequence).

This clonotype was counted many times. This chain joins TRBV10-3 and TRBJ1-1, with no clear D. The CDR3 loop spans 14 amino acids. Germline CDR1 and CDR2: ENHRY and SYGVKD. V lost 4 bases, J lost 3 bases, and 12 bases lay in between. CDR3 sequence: CAISVYGRDTEAFF. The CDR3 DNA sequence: TGTGCCATCAGTGTGTACGGACGAGACACTGAAGCTTTCTTT.

The CDR3 is CASSLGVPGLETQYF. CDR3 nucleotide sequence: TGTGCCAGCAGCTTAGGGGTACCGGGTCTTGAGACCCAGTACTTC. V is TRBV7-2 and J is TRBJ2-5; D gene ambiguous. Germline-derived CDR1 and CDR2 are SGHTA and FQGNSA. The CDR3 totals 15 residues. V lost 1 base to trimming and J lost 5 bases, with 14 bases between them. Full variable domain (missing parts from reference TRBV7-2 and TRBJ2-5): GAGVSQSPSNKVTEKGKDVELRCDPISGHTALYWYRQSLGQGLEFLIYFQGNSAPDKSGLPSDRFSAERTGGSVSTLTIQRTQQEDSAVYLCASSLGVPGLETQYFGPGTRLLVL.

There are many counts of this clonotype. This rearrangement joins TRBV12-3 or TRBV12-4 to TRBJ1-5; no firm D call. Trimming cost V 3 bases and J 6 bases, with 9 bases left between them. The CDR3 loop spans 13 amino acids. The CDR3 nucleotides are TGTGCCAGCAGTTTGAGGGTAGGTCAGCCCCAGCATTTT. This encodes CASSLRVGQPQHF.

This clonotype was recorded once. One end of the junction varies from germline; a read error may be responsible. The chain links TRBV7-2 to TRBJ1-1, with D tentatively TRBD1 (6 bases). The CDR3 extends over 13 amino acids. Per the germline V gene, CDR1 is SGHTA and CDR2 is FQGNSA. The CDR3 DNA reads TGCGCCAGCAGCTTAGAGGTGGAGGGGGGAGCTTTCTTT. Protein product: CASSLEVEGGAFF.